This TCR beta chain is drawn from a study of T-cell memory formation after mild COVID-19. Study-wide background: Largely, TCR clusters stayed within a single donor.

This clonotype has only a few counts. What it recognizes is unknown. From 5'RACE with constant-segment primers came TCR alpha and TCR beta cDNA libraries that carried sample barcodes and UMIs. One entry per CDR3 protein results from TCRdb running MiXCR on the 5' RACE reads. The sample lists about 360,000 distinct CDR3 sequences; about an eighth were seen once. Trimming stripped 5 bases from V and 8 bases from J, with 16 bases between. This CDR3 comprises 14 residues. General study results and limits: Chiefly within CM and EM were the contracting CD4+ clones; CD8+ ones were within EMRA.

This chain joins TRBV12-3 or TRBV12-4 and TRBJ2-1; weak D call: TRBD2 (6 bases). The receptor comes from a man between 18 and 29 years old who had mild COVID-19 (a few samples of this study predate the infection). Cell type and time point are not known. The sample consisted of PBMCs or a T cell subset sorted from them (not recorded which). The CDR3 sequence: CASSPSRGGDEQFF. The CDR3 bases are TGTGCCAGCAGTCCATCAAGGGGAGGCGATGAGCAGTTCTTC.